This T cell receptor (beta chain) was documented in a study of T cells after posttransplantation cyclophosphamide. Comment on this clone: Its cognate antigen is unknown.

The method was immunoSEQ multiplex PCR; TCRdb's version includes in-frame clones alone and lacks a portion of them. The sample records about 6,700 clones, roughly 77% being singletons. A marrow graft followed busulfan-fludarabine conditioning, with cyclophosphamide on days +3 and +4. Study-level points and caveats: Donor CD8+ memory clones often dominated recipient blood repertoires at later times. After PTCy, TRB diversity resembled that of CNI/methotrexate controls.

The starting material was PBMCs, obtained after allogeneic stem cell transplant with posttransplant cyclophosphamide. The clonotype originates from a female patient aged 50-59 years who received an allogeneic stem cell transplant from a related donor, was CMV-positive, and had no GVHD. Some of these T cells may belong to the graft donor.

CDR3 amino acids: CASSPPHRAGNTIYF. CDR3 DNA: TGTGCCAGCAGCCCCCCCCACAGGGCTGGAAACACCATATATTTT. The chain carries TRBV11-2 and TRBJ1-3; TRBD1 is a possible D gene (6 bases). CDR3 size: 15 residues. Deletions cut 5 bases from V and 2 bases from J, with 13 bases between. Germline lookup yields CDR1 SGHAT and CDR2 FQNNGV.